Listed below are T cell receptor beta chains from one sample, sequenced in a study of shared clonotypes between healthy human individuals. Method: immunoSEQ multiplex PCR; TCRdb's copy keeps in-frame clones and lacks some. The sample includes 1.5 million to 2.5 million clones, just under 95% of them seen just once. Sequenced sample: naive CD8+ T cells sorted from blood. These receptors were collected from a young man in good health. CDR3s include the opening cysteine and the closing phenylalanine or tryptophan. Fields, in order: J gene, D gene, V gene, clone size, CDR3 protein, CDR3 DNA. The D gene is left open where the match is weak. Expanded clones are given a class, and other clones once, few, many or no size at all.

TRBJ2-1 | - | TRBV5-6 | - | CASSLMGASSYNEQFF | TGTGCCAGCAGCTTGATGGGGGCGAGCTCCTACAATGAGCAGTTCTTC
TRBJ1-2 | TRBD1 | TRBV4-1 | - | CASSFRDRGEANYGYTF | TGCGCCAGCAGCTTCCGGGACAGGGGGGAAGCTAACTATGGCTACACCTTC
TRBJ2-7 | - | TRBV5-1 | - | CASSFRGEDEQYF | TGCGCCAGCAGCTTTCGGGGAGAGGACGAGCAGTACTTC
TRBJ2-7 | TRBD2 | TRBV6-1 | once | CASSEGLAGGIYEQYF | TGTGCCAGCAGTGAAGGACTAGCGGGGGGGATCTACGAGCAGTACTTC
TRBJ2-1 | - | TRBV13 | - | CASSLTGDSSYNEQFF | TGTGCCAGCAGCCTAACGGGTGACAGCTCCTACAATGAGCAGTTCTTC
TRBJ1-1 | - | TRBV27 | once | CASSELLAEAEAFF | TGTGCCAGCAGTGAACTCTTAGCAGAGGCTGAAGCTTTCTTT
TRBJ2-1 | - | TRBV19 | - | CASSGDGGPEQFF | TGTGCCAGTAGTGGCGACGGGGGGCCCGAGCAGTTCTTC
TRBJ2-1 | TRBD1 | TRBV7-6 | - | CASSFSRSGQEGNEQFF | TGTGCCAGCAGCTTCAGTCGTTCGGGACAGGAGGGCAATGAGCAGTTCTTC
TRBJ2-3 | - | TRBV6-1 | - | CASSEAVTDTQYF | TGTGCCAGCAGTGAAGCAGTCACAGATACGCAGTATTTT
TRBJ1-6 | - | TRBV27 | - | CASSSITTNSPLHF | TGTGCCAGCAGTTCAATAACGACAAATTCACCCCTCCACTTT
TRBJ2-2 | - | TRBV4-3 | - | CASSRSETNTGELFF | TGCGCCAGCAGCCGATCGGAAACCAACACCGGGGAGCTGTTTTTT
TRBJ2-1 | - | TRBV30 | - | CAWSVQVNEQFF | TGTGCCTGGAGTGTACAAGTCAATGAGCAGTTCTTC
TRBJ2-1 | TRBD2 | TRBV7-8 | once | CASSAGLAGGPRYNEQFF | TGTGCCAGCAGCGCAGGACTAGCGGGAGGGCCGAGGTACAATGAGCAGTTCTTC
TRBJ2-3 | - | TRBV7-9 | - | CASDWGGDTQYF | TGTGCCAGCGACTGGGGAGGAGATACGCAGTATTTT
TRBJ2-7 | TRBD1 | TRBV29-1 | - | CSVGRDRSSYEQYF | TGCAGCGTTGGCCGGGACAGGAGCTCCTACGAGCAGTACTTC
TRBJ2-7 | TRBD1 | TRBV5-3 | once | CARSTTRTGYHEQYF | TGTGCCAGAAGCACGACTCGGACAGGGTACCACGAGCAGTACTTC
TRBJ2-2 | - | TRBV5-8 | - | CASSLERLIEGNTGELFF | TGTGCCAGCAGCTTGGAGAGACTGATTGAGGGGAACACCGGGGAGCTGTTTTTT
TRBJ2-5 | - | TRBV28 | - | CASSLPRWGQETQYF | TGTGCCAGCAGTTTACCCAGGTGGGGACAAGAGACCCAGTACTTC
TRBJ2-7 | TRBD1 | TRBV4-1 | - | CASSQDSGTGGNEQYF | TGCGCCAGCAGCCAAGATTCAGGGACAGGGGGCAACGAGCAGTACTTC
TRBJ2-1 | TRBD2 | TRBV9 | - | CASSIRTSGGRADEQFF | TGTGCCAGCAGCATTCGGACTAGCGGGGGCCGAGCGGATGAGCAGTTCTTC
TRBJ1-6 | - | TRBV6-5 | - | CASSYGGGVGSPLHF | TGTGCCAGCAGTTACGGCGGCGGGGTGGGTTCACCCCTCCACTTT
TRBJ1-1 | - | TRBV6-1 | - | CASREPGLLNTEAFF | TGTGCCAGCAGGGAACCCGGACTGTTGAACACTGAAGCTTTCTTT
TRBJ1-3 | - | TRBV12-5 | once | CASGLTGNTIYF | TGTGCTAGTGGTTTGACTGGAAACACCATATATTTT
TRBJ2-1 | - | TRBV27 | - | CASSHSSYNEQFF | TGTGCCAGCAGCCACAGCTCCTACAATGAGCAGTTCTTC
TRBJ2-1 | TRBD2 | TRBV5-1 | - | CASSLAEREAFEQFF | TGCGCCAGCAGCTTGGCCGAGCGGGAGGCTTTCGAGCAGTTCTTC
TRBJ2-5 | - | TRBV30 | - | CAWSHTLETQYF | TGTGCCTGGAGTCATACCCTCGAGACCCAGTACTTC
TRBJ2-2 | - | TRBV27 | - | CASSPRTTQGPTGELFF | TGTGCCAGCAGTCCTCGGACTACCCAAGGTCCCACCGGGGAGCTGTTTTTT
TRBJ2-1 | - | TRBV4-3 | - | CASSQDLVSFEQFF | TGCGCCAGCAGCCAAGATCTGGTTAGTTTTGAGCAGTTCTTC
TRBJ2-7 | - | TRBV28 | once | CASSLSGTNYEQYF | TGTGCCAGCAGTTTAAGTGGAACTAACTACGAGCAGTACTTC